The entry that follows covers one T cell receptor beta chain sequence. From germline, CDR1 is SGHTA and CDR2 FQGNSA. CDR3 length: 15 residues. The J segment lost 5 bases and the V segment lost 6 bases, leaving 7 bases of the junction unmatched. In the authors' workflow: Estimation of nucleated cell counts relied on the amplification of reference gene primers. Clones were read by immunoSEQ multiplex PCR, and TCRdb kept only the in-frame ones, dropping some. Clonal size and the V and J genes are those of that table, whereas D and trimming came from the DNA. The data contain almost 80,000 clones, more than 80% of them seen just once; the ten biggest clones take up 0.75% to 0.8%. These data come from a study of blood T cell repertoires in COVID-19. Whole-study context: The origin of the acute and convalescent COVID-19 samples was the United States, Italy and Spain. From T cells, B-cell-depleted T cells, or PBMCs came the material, which was cDNA or gDNA.

The sequencing input was peripheral blood. This TCR derives from a woman of 80 years or more with acute or convalescent COVID-19. The V and J genes are TRBV7-2 and TRBJ2-2; 9 bases agree with TRBD1. In DNA form, the CDR3 reads TGTGCCAGCAGGACCGGGACAGGGCGAACCGGGGAGCTGTTTTTT. Its protein is CASRTGTGRTGELFF.